This TCR beta chain was recovered during a study of T cells after yellow fever vaccination. Comment on this clonotype: The antigen remains unidentified.

Germline CDR1 SGHRS, CDR2 YFSETQ. The CDR3 consists of 14 residues. V was trimmed by 9 bases and J by 2 bases, leaving 18 bases between them. The study, taken as a whole, reports: The secondary response was weaker, and its peak arrived faster, on day 5 versus 15. Most primary-vaccination clones reappeared after the booster (about 95% CD4, about 90% CD8).

As TCR cDNA was made by 5'RACE template switching, a universal primer site and UMIs were added. MiXCR, applied by TCRdb to the 5' RACE reads, yields one record per CDR3 protein. The sample yields 350,000 to 550,000 distinct CDR3 sequences, approximately 19% seen once. The genes are TRBV5-1 and TRBJ2-7; D is perhaps TRBD1 (5 bases). The specimen was PBMCs, collected before the yellow fever booster vaccination. This TCR came from a man aged 18 to 35 who received the YFV17D yellow fever vaccine. CDR3 in amino acids: CATGPGHYPYEQYF. The CDR3 nucleotides are TGCGCCACCGGACCTGGACACTACCCCTACGAGCAGTACTTC.